Below, one TCR beta chain is given with its context. The junction does not match germline at one end; this may be a read error. The record originates from a study of tumor-infiltrating lymphocytes in primary liver carcinoma. From approximately 0.5 ug of total RNA, TCR beta-specific cDNA was reverse-transcribed using a constant-region primer. The TCR beta library was amplified through three nested multiplex PCR rounds in a modified ARM-PCR procedure. Two initial PCR rounds of around 9 cycles each paired TRBV1-TRBV30 forward primers with a C-beta reverse primer. From the multiplex PCR reads, TCRdb called clonotypes with MiXCR, one entry per CDR3 protein. The top ten hold around 15% of the sample, which has approximately 320,000 distinct CDR3 sequences, nearly 60% seen once. Germline CDR1 GTSNPN, CDR2 SVGIG (reference sequence). This CDR3 is built from 13 residues. Unsorted whole blood served as the source of blood RNA, and germline DNA was extracted as well.

The J gene is TRBJ2-3, the V gene TRBV30, with a possible D match to TRBD1 (5 bases). This clonotype was sampled from a woman in her twenties or thirties with primary liver carcinoma and hepatitis B virus infection. Sequencing was carried out using peripheral blood. DNA for the CDR3: TGTGCCTGGAGGAATCAGGGCACAGATACGCAATATTTT. Translation: CAWRNQGTDTQYF.